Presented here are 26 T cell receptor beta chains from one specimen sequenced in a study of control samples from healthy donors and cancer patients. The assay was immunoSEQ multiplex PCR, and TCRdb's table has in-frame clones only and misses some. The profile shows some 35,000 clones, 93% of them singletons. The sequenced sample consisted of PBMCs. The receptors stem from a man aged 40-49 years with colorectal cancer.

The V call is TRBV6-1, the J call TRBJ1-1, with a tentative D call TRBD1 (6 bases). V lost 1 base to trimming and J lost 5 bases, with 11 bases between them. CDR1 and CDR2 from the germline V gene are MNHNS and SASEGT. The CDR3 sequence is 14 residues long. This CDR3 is CASSEVWGRTEAFF. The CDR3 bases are TGTGCCAGCAGTGAAGTGTGGGGGCGAACTGAAGCTTTCTTT.

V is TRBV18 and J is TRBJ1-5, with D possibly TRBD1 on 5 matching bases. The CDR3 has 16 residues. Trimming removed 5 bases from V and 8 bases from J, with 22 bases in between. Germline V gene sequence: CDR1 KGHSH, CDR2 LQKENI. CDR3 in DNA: TGTGCCAGCTCAGCCACACGACCAGGGCGTAATGAGCCCCAGCATTTT. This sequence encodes CASSATRPGRNEPQHF.

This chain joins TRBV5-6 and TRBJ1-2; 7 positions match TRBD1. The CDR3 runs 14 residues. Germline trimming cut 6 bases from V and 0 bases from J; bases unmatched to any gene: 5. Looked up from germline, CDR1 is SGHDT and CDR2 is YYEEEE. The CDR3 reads CASIRGHSNYGYTF. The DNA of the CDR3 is TGTGCCAGCATAAGGGGGCACTCTAACTATGGCTACACCTTC.

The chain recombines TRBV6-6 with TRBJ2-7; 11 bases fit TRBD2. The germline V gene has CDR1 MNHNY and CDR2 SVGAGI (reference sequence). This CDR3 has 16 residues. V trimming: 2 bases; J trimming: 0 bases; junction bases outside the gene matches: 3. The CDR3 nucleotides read TGTGCCAGCAGTTACGTTCTAGCGGGGGGCTCCTACGAGCAGTACTTC. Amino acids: CASSYVLAGGSYEQYF.

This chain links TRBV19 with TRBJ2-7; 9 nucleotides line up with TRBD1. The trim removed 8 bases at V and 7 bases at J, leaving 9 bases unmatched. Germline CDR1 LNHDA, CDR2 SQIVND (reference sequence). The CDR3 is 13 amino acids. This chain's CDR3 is CASSRDRVDEQYF. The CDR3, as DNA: TGTGCCAGTTCCCGGGACAGGGTTGATGAGCAGTACTTC.

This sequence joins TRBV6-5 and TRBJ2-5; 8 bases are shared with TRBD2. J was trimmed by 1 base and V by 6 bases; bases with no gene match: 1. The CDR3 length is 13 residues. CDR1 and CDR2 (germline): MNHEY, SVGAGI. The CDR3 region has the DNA TGTGCCAGCAGCGGACTAGCCCAAGAGACCCAGTACTTC. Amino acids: CASSGLAQETQYF.

CDR3 in DNA: TGTGCCAGTAGTCCCCGGGACAGTGGCGTCTATGGCTACACCTTC. This sequence encodes CASSPRDSGVYGYTF. The chain recombines TRBV19 with TRBJ1-2; 7 positions match TRBD1. This CDR3 comprises 15 residues. J was trimmed by 4 bases and V by 5 bases; bases with no gene match: 10. Germline CDR1 reads LNHDA; CDR2 reads SQIVND (reference sequence).

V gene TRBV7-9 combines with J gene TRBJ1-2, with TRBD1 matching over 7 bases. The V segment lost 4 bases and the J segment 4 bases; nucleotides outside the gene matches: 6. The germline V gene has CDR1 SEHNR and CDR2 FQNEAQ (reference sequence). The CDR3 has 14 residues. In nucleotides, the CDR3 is TGTGCCAGCAGCTCTGAGCGACAGGGCTATGGCTACACCTTC. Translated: CASSSERQGYGYTF.

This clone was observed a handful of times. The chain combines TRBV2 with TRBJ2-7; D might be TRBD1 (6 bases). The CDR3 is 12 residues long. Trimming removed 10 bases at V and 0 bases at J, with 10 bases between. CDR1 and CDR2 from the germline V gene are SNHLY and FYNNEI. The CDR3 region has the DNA TGTGCCATAGGGACACACTCCTACGAGCAGTACTTC. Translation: CAIGTHSYEQYF. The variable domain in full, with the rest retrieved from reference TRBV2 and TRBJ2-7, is EPEVTQTPSHQVTQMGQEVILRCVPISNHLYFYWYRQILGQKVEFLVSFYNNEISEKSEIFDDQFSVERPDGSNFTLKIRSTKLEDSAMYFCAIGTHSYEQYFGPGTRLTVT.

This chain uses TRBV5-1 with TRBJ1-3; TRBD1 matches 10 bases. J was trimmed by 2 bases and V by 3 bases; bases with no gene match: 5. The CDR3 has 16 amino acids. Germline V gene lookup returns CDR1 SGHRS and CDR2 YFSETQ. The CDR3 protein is CASSYGGQGPGNTIYF. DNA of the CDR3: TGCGCCAGCAGCTATGGGGGACAGGGGCCTGGAAACACCATATATTTT.

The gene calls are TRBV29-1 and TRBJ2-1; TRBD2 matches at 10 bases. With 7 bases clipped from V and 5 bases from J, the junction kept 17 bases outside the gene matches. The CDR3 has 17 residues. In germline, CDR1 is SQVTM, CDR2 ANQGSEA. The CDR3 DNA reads TGCAGCGCTACGACCGGACTACTAGCGGGGAGTAACAATGAGCAGTTCTTC. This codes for CSATTGLLAGSNNEQFF.

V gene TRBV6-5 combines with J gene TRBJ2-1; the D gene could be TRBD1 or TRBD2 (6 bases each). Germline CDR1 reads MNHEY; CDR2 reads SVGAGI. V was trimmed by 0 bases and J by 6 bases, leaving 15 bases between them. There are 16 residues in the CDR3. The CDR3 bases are TGTGCCAGCAGTTACTCTAGAGGAGGGGGTGGCAATGAGCAGTTCTTC. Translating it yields CASSYSRGGGGNEQFF.

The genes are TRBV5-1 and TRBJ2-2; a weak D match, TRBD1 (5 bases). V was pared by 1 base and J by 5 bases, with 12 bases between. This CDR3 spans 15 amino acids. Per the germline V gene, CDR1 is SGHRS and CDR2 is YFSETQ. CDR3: CASSLMAGLTGELFF. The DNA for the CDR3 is TGCGCCAGCAGCTTGATGGCAGGGCTTACCGGGGAGCTGTTTTTT.

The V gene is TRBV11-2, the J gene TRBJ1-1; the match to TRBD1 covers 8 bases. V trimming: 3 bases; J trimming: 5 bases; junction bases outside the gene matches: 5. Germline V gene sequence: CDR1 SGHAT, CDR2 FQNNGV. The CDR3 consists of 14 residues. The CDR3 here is CASSLDRASTEAFF. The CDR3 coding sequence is TGTGCCAGCAGCTTGGACAGGGCATCGACTGAAGCTTTCTTT.

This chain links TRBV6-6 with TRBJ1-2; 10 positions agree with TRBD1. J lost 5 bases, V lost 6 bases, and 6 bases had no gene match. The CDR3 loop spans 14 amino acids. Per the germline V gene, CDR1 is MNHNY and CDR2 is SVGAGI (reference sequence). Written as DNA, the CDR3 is TGTGCCAGCAGATCGGGGGGACAGGGGTATGGCTACACCTTC. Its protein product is CASRSGGQGYGYTF.

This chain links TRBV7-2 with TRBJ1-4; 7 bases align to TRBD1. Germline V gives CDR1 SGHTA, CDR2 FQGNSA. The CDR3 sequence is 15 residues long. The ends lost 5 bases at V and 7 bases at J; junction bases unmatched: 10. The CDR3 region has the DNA TGTGCCAGCAGCCGGGGGGCAGGGGGAGGTGAAAAACTGTTTTTT. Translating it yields CASSRGAGGGEKLFF. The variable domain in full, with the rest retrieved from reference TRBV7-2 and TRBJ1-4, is GAGVSQSPSNKVTEKGKDVELRCDPISGHTALYWYRQSLGQGLEFLIYFQGNSAPDKSGLPSDRFSAERTGGSVSTLTIQRTQQEDSAVYLCASSRGAGGGEKLFFGSGTQLSVL.

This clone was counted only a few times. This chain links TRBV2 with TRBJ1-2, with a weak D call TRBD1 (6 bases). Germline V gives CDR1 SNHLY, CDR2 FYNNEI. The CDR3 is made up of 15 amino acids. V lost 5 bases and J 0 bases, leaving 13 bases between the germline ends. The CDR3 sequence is CASSQQGSANYGYTF. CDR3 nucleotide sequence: TGTGCCAGCAGTCAACAGGGAAGCGCTAACTATGGCTACACCTTC.

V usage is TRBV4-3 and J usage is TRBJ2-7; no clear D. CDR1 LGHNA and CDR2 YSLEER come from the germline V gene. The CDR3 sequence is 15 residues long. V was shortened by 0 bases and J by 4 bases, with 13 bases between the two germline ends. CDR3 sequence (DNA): TGCGCCAGCAGCCAAGAGCACAAGAGTGTTTACGAGCAGTACTTC. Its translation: CASSQEHKSVYEQYF.

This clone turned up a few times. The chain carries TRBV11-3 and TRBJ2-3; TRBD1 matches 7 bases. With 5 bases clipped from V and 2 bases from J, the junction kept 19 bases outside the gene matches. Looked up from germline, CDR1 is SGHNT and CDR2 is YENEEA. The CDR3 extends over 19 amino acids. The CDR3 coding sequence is TGTGCCAGCAGCGTCGGACAGGCCGCGCGTGTTCTCAACACAGATACGCAGTATTTT. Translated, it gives CASSVGQAARVLNTDTQYF.

CDR3 region: CASTPLTGSEAFF. The CDR3 region has the DNA TGTGCCAGTACCCCTTTGACAGGCTCTGAAGCTTTCTTT. The chain couples TRBV19 to TRBJ1-1, with a tentative D call TRBD1 (6 bases). The CDR3 sequence is 13 residues long. Trimming removed 7 bases at V and 6 bases at J, with 15 bases between. Germline CDR1 is LNHDA and CDR2 is SQIVND (reference sequence).

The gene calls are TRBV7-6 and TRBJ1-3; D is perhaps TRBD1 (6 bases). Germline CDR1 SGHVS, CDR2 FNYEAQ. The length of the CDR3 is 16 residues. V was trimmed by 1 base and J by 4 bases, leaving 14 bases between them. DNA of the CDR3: TGTGCCAGCAGCTTAGTCGGGGGCGAGGCCGGAAACACCATATATTTT. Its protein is CASSLVGGEAGNTIYF.

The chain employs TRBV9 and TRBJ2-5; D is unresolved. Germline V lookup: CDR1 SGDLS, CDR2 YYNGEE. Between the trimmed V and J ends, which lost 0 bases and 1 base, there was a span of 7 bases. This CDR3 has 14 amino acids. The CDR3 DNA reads TGTGCCAGCAGCGTAGAGGGCGGCCAAGAGACCCAGTACTTC. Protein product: CASSVEGGQETQYF.

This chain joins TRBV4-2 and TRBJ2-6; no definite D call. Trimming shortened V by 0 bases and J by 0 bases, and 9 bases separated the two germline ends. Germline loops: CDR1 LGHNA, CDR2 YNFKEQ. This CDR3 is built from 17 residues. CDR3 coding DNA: TGTGCCAGCAGCCAAGACAGACCGAACTCTGGGGCCAACGTCCTGACTTTC. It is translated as CASSQDRPNSGANVLTF.

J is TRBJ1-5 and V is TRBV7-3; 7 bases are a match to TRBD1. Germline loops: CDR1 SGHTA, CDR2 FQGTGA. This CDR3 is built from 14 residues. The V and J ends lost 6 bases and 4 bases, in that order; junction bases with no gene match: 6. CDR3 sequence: CASRAGGANQPQHF. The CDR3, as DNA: TGTGCCAGCAGGGCAGGGGGAGCTAATCAGCCCCAGCATTTT.

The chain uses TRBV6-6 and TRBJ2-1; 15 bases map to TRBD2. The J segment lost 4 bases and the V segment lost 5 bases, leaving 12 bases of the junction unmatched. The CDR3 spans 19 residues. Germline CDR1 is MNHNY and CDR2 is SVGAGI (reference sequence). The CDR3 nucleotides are TGTGCCAGCAGTCTGCGAGGGACTAGCGGGGGGTCCCGTTACAATGAGCAGTTCTTC. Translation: CASSLRGTSGGSRYNEQFF.

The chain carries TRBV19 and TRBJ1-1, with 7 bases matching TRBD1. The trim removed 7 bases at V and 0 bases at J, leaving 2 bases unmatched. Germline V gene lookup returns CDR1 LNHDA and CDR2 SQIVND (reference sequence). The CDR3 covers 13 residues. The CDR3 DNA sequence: TGTGCCAGTATAGACAGGGTGAACACTGAAGCTTTCTTT. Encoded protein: CASIDRVNTEAFF.